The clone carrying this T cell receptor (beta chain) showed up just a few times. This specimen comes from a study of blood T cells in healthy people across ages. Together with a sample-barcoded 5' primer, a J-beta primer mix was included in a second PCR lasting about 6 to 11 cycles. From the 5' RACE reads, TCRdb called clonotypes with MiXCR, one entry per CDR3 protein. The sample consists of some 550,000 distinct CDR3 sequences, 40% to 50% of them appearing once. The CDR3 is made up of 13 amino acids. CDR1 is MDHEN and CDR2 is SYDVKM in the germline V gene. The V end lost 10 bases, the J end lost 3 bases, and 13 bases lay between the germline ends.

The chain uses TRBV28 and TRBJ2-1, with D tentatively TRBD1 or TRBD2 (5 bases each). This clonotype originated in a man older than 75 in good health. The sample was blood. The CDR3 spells CATTGTRYNEQFF. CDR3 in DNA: TGTGCCACAACCGGGACCCGCTACAATGAGCAGTTCTTC.